This T cell receptor (beta chain) originates from a study of blood T cell repertoires in COVID-19. Germline CDR1 is SGHDN and CDR2 is FVKESK. The length of the CDR3 is 14 residues. J was trimmed by 6 bases and V by 4 bases; bases with no gene match: 9. The method was immunoSEQ multiplex PCR; TCRdb's version includes in-frame clones alone and lacks a portion of them. The data show 180,000 or so clones, 80% to 90% seen once. The source is a man aged 60 to 75 with acute or convalescent COVID-19. The chain joins TRBV14 to TRBJ2-7, with 7 bases fitting TRBD1. Sequences were obtained from peripheral blood. Here the CDR3 DNA reads TGTGCCAGCAGCCCCTTACGACAGGGAAGCGAGCAGTACTTC. This translates into CASSPLRQGSEQYF.